This TCR beta chain was identified during a study of blood T cell repertoires in COVID-19. Study as a whole: T cells, B-cell-depleted T cells, or PBMCs provided the cDNA or gDNA that served as material.

The CDR3 consists of 12 residues. Trimming removed 10 bases from V and 8 bases from J, with 17 bases in between. Looked up from germline, CDR1 is LNHDA and CDR2 is SQIVND (reference sequence). Per the study methods: By means of reference gene primer amplification, nucleated cell counts were estimated. Measured with immunoSEQ multiplex PCR; TCRdb has only the in-frame clones, and not every one. That table supplies the V and J calls and clone size; D and trimming were determined from the DNA. The data show 300,000 or so clones, over 75% seen once. The TCR was taken from a woman aged 18-30 years who had recovered from COVID-19. The sample was PBMCs or T cells enriched from blood (not recorded which). The chain joins TRBV19 to TRBJ1-2; a weak D match, TRBD1 (6 bases). The CDR3 DNA follows: TGTGCCACGACGGGGGGCCTTGGAGGCTACACCTTC. Amino acids: CATTGGLGGYTF.